The 25 T cell receptor beta chains below were found in one sample sequenced in a study of cytomegalovirus exposure and HLA in healthy donors. The PCR made use of 60 Vbeta and 13 Jbeta primers. Produced via immunoSEQ multiplex PCR; TCRdb's table is partial and in-frame only. The table has approximately 170,000 clones, 65% to 80% seen once. Sequencing was carried out using PBMCs. These receptors were collected from a man aged 25 to 45 in good health and CMV-seropositive.

The chain couples TRBV4-2 to TRBJ2-5; D might be TRBD1 (5 bases). Trimming cost V 1 base and J 2 bases, with 11 bases left between them. Looked up from germline, CDR1 is LGHNA and CDR2 is YNFKEQ. This CDR3 has 15 amino acids. The CDR3: CASSQGIPGQETQYF. CDR3 nucleotide sequence: TGTGCCAGCAGCCAAGGAATTCCAGGGCAAGAGACCCAGTACTTC.

This rearrangement joins TRBV19 to TRBJ1-3, with 10 bases fitting TRBD1. After removal of 6 bases from V and 3 bases from J, the junction contained 2 bases not matched to a gene. CDR1 is LNHDA and CDR2 is SQIVND in the germline V gene (reference sequence). CDR3 size: 14 residues. CDR3 bases: TGTGCCAGTAGGGGACAGGGGAATGGAAACACCATATATTTT. The encoded protein is CASRGQGNGNTIYF. Filled out from reference TRBV19 and TRBJ1-3, the complete variable domain reads DGGITQSPKYLFRKEGQNVTLSCEQNLNHDAMYWYRQDPGQGLRLIYYSQIVNDFQKGDIAEGYSVSREKKESFPLTVTSAQKNPTAFYLCASRGQGNGNTIYFGEGSWLTVV.

The gene calls are TRBV25-1 and TRBJ2-1, with TRBD2 identical over 8 bases. The CDR3 covers 16 residues. Per germline, CDR1 MGHDK and CDR2 SYGVNS. Losses at the gene ends were 2 bases for V and 6 bases for J; bases not matched to a gene: 9. DNA of the CDR3: TGTGCCAGCAGTGAAAAGCGGGGGCCGCCTGGCAATGAGCAGTTCTTC. Translated: CASSEKRGPPGNEQFF.

V gene TRBV10-3 combines with J gene TRBJ1-5; possibly TRBD1 for D (6 bases). The CDR3 loop spans 14 amino acids. Germline CDR1 reads ENHRY; CDR2 reads SYGVKD. V lost 8 bases, J lost 4 bases, and 15 bases lay in between. In DNA, the CDR3 is TGTGCCATCTCCACAGGGCTGGGGAATCAGCCCCAGCATTTT. Its translation: CAISTGLGNQPQHF.

This rearrangement joins TRBV30 to TRBJ1-1; tentative D call: TRBD1 (5 bases). CDR3 length: 13 residues. The ends were cut back, 5 bases at V and 4 bases at J, with 14 bases in the middle. CDR1 and CDR2 from the germline V gene are GTSNPN and SVGIG (reference sequence). The CDR3 coding sequence is TGTGCCTGGGGAAGGGGTAGGGGCACTGAAGCTTTCTTT. This encodes CAWGRGRGTEAFF.

The chain combines TRBV9 with TRBJ2-3; 7 bases align to TRBD2. The germline CDR1 and CDR2 sequences are SGDLS and YYNGEE. V dropped 0 bases and J dropped 0; count of bases not matched to a gene: 4. This CDR3 has 16 amino acids. The CDR3 coding sequence is TGTGCCAGCAGCGTAGATAGCGGGCGTAGCACAGATACGCAGTATTTT. It translates to CASSVDSGRSTDTQYF.

This sequence joins TRBV19 and TRBJ2-2, with 8 positions matching TRBD1. V lost 10 bases and J lost 4; bases outside the gene matches: 8. This CDR3 contains 14 residues. CDR1 is LNHDA, CDR2 SQIVND, per germline (reference sequence). CDR3 bases: TGTGCCACTCAGAACAGGGGGGTCACCGGGGAGCTGTTTTTT. It yields the protein CATQNRGVTGELFF. The whole variable domain, filled in from reference TRBV19 and TRBJ2-2, reads DGGITQSPKYLFRKEGQNVTLSCEQNLNHDAMYWYRQDPGQGLRLIYYSQIVNDFQKGDIAEGYSVSREKKESFPLTVTSAQKNPTAFYLCATQNRGVTGELFFGEGSRLTVL.

The chain is built from TRBV9 and TRBJ1-4, with 7 nucleotides matching TRBD1. J gave up 6 bases and V 3 bases, and 5 bases lay outside the gene matches. Germline CDR1 and CDR2: SGDLS and YYNGEE. The CDR3 totals 14 residues. Here the CDR3 reads CASSGGQVDEKLFF. In nucleotides, the CDR3 is TGTGCCAGCAGCGGAGGACAGGTGGATGAAAAACTGTTTTTT. The full variable domain, rest sourced from reference TRBV9 and TRBJ1-4, is DSGVTQTPKHLITATGQRVTLRCSPRSGDLSVYWYQQSLDQGLQFLIQYYNGEERAKGNILERFSAQQFPDLHSELNLSSLELGDSALYFCASSGGQVDEKLFFGSGTQLSVL.

The J gene is TRBJ1-5, the V gene TRBV6-1; D remains unclear. The CDR3 has 15 amino acids. V dropped 0 bases and J dropped 6 bases, with 12 bases sitting between them. In germline, CDR1 is MNHNS, CDR2 SASEGT. The CDR3 region has the DNA TGTGCCAGCAGTGAAGCCTCCCCGGGTACTCAGCCCCAGCATTTT. The encoded protein is CASSEASPGTQPQHF.

This clone was detected only once. Additional DNA sequences in this sample encode the identical CDR3. The V and J genes are TRBV29-1 and TRBJ2-5, with D perhaps TRBD1 (5 bases). Germline lookup yields CDR1 SQVTM and CDR2 ANQGSEA. The V gene lost 3 bases and the J gene lost 5 bases, with 13 bases spanning the gap. This CDR3 has 13 amino acids. CDR3 sequence: CSVDRAVVETQYF. CDR3 in DNA: TGCAGCGTTGACAGGGCTGTGGTGGAGACCCAGTACTTC.

The chain uses TRBV30 and TRBJ2-7; the D gene is possibly TRBD2 (6 bases). This CDR3 has 12 amino acids. The V end lost 3 bases, the J end lost 7 bases, and 13 bases lay between the germline ends. The germline V gene has CDR1 GTSNPN and CDR2 SVGIG (reference sequence). CDR3 amino acids: CAWSPGLKEQYF. The CDR3 DNA is TGTGCCTGGAGCCCTGGACTAAAAGAGCAGTACTTC.

The rearrangement links TRBV5-1 to TRBJ2-7; TRBD2 might be the D (6 bases). Trimming removed 0 bases from V and 5 bases from J, with 15 bases in between. Germline loops: CDR1 SGHRS, CDR2 YFSETQ. This CDR3 is 15 amino acids long. This CDR3 reads CASSLEGRGGDEQYF. DNA for the CDR3: TGCGCCAGCAGCTTGGAGGGAAGGGGAGGCGACGAGCAGTACTTC. The full variable domain, in which reference TRBV5-1 and TRBJ2-7 provide the parts outside the CDR3, is KAGVTQTPRYLIKTRGQQVTLSCSPISGHRSVSWYQQTPGQGLQFLFEYFSETQRNKGNFPGRFSGRQFSNSRSEMNVSTLELGDSALYLCASSLEGRGGDEQYFGPGTRLTVT.

There are a few counts of this clone. The chain carries TRBV28 and TRBJ1-5; D is undetermined. The germline CDR1 and CDR2 sequences are MDHEN and SYDVKM. V lost 3 bases, J lost 9 bases, and 6 bases lay in between. There are 11 residues in the CDR3. The CDR3 is CASSFGGPQHF. The CDR3 nucleotides are TGTGCCAGCAGTTTTGGAGGGCCCCAGCATTTT.

The V call is TRBV28, the J call TRBJ2-7, with 8 bases that match TRBD1. Germline V CDR1 and CDR2: MDHEN, SYDVKM. V was clipped by 7 bases and J by 0 bases; unmatched bases: 5. This CDR3 contains 14 residues. CDR3 region: CASKVGQASYEQYF. CDR3 DNA: TGTGCCAGCAAGGTGGGACAGGCCTCCTACGAGCAGTACTTC. The complete variable domain, with remaining parts taken from reference TRBV28 and TRBJ2-7, reads DVKVTQSSRYLVKRTGEKVFLECVQDMDHENMFWYRQDPGLGLRLIYFSYDVKMKEKGDIPEGYSVSREKKERFSLILESASTNQTSMYLCASKVGQASYEQYFGPGTRLTVT.

The genes are TRBV7-6 and TRBJ2-3; D might be TRBD1 (5 bases). CDR1 and CDR2 (germline): SGHVS, FNYEAQ. The CDR3 has 14 amino acids. V was cut by 5 bases and J by 3 bases, with 12 bases left in between. CDR3 DNA: TGTGCCAGCAGCGCTCTCCAGGGAACAGATACGCAGTATTTT. Amino acids: CASSALQGTDTQYF.

The sample holds one count of this clone. CDR3 coding DNA: TGCGCCAGCAGCCAAGGAGGTAGATTACTAGCGGGGACAGAGACCCAGTACTTC. As protein: CASSQGGRLLAGTETQYF. The chain joins TRBV4-3 to TRBJ2-5; 10 bases fit TRBD2. Trimming at V came to 1 base and at J to 4 bases, leaving 12 bases not matched to a gene. The CDR3 covers 18 residues. CDR1 and CDR2 from the germline V gene are LGHNA and YSLEER.

V usage is TRBV15 and J usage is TRBJ1-2; 9 bases map to TRBD1. V shed 0 bases, J shed 2 bases, and the junction held 4 bases outside the gene matches. The CDR3 contains 16 residues. Germline loops: CDR1 LNHNV, CDR2 YYDKDF (reference sequence). The chain's CDR3 is CATSRDRTGANYGYTF. Here the CDR3 DNA reads TGTGCCACCAGCAGAGACAGGACAGGGGCGAACTATGGCTACACCTTC.

The V call is TRBV4-2, the J call TRBJ2-5; 16 bases fit TRBD2. The end of the DNA is better explained by TRBJ2-7, so the J call may be wrong. This CDR3 comprises 18 residues. CDR1 is LGHNA, CDR2 YNFKEQ, per germline. CDR3 in amino acids: CASSQGGLAGGLSYEQYF. CDR3 nucleotide sequence: TGTGCCAGCAGCCAGGGGGGACTAGCGGGAGGGCTCTCCTACGAGCAGTACTTC.

This chain connects TRBV5-5 to TRBJ2-3, with a weak D call TRBD2 (5 bases). The CDR3 runs to 13 residues. Germline assignment: CDR1 SGHKS and CDR2 YYEKEE (reference sequence). Trimming cost V 4 bases and J 6 bases, with 12 bases left between them. The CDR3 DNA sequence: TGTGCCAGCAGCCCGGACTCCGCGGATACGCAGTATTTT. This encodes CASSPDSADTQYF.

The CDR3 reads CASSLGTGLNTGELFF. The DNA of the CDR3 is TGTGCCAGCAGCTTAGGGACTGGGCTGAACACCGGGGAGCTGTTTTTT. V and J are TRBV7-2 and TRBJ2-2; a weak D match, TRBD2 (5 bases). Trimming pared 1 base from V and 1 base from J, leaving 10 bases between. Per germline, CDR1 SGHTA and CDR2 FQGNSA. This CDR3 is built from 16 residues.

The rearrangement links TRBV7-2 to TRBJ2-1, with 10 bases that match TRBD1. The germline V gene has CDR1 SGHTA and CDR2 FQGNSA. The CDR3 loop spans 14 amino acids. V trimming: 1 base; J trimming: 6 bases; junction bases outside the gene matches: 0. The DNA of the CDR3 is TGTGCCAGCAGCTTAGGGACAGGGGGCAATGAGCAGTTCTTC. Its translation: CASSLGTGGNEQFF.

V gene TRBV4-3 combines with J gene TRBJ2-2, with 8 nucleotides matching TRBD1. V dropped 1 base and J dropped 5; count of bases not matched to a gene: 9. The CDR3 has 17 amino acids. CDR1 is LGHNA, CDR2 YSLEER, per germline. The CDR3 spells CASSQASLRQGTGELFF. As DNA, the CDR3 is TGCGCCAGCAGCCAAGCATCACTAAGACAGGGGACCGGGGAGCTGTTTTTT.

This clone appeared once. This chain links TRBV4-1 with TRBJ2-1, with TRBD2 identical over 9 bases. The V gene's germline CDR1 is MGHRA and CDR2 YSYEKL. Trimming at V came to 1 base and at J to 0 bases, leaving 10 bases not matched to a gene. This CDR3 is built from 19 residues. CDR3 in DNA: TGCGCCAGCAGCCAAGGTGGTAGCGGGGGCCGGAGCTCCTACAATGAGCAGTTCTTC. Its protein product is CASSQGGSGGRSSYNEQFF.

This clone was picked up a small number of times. V and J are TRBV4-2 and TRBJ2-3; no reliable D call. Trimming shortened V by 1 base and J by 2 bases, and 10 bases separated the two germline ends. The CDR3 runs 15 residues. Germline lookup yields CDR1 LGHNA and CDR2 YNFKEQ. The CDR3 loop is CASSQANSDTDTQYF. The CDR3 region has the DNA TGTGCCAGCAGCCAAGCCAATAGTGACACAGATACGCAGTATTTT.

This rearrangement joins TRBV7-9 to TRBJ1-4; 8 positions agree with TRBD1. CDR1 is SEHNR, CDR2 FQNEAQ, per germline (reference sequence). The CDR3 spans 14 residues. V gave up 5 bases and J gave up 8 bases; unmatched junction bases: 7. CDR3 amino acids: CASSLDREVEKLFF. The CDR3 DNA is TGTGCCAGCAGCCTGGACAGGGAGGTCGAAAAACTGTTTTTT.